The 3 T cell receptor beta chains listed next were all sequenced from one sample in a study of regulatory T cells in long-lasting Graves disease. Combining iRepertoire HTBI primers with Arm-PCR of CDR3 regions, the authors built TCR beta libraries. MiXCR was run by TCRdb on the multiplex PCR reads, yielding one entry per CDR3 protein. The table includes a few hundred thousand distinct CDR3 sequences, approximately 12% detected once. As for time point: newly diagnosed GD, antithyroid drugs for less than 3 months. RNA extracted from PBMCs served as the sequencing template. The data were also submitted as part of a second study, on T cells in Graves' hyperthyroidism and ophthalmopathy.

The sequenced sample was peripheral blood mononuclear cells (PBMCs), obtained at new diagnosis, from a patient treated with antithyroid drugs. The receptor set was obtained from a woman between 18 and 30 years old with Graves disease.

This clonotype was observed at least ten times. V is TRBV28 and J is TRBJ2-1, with unresolved D. Germline lookup yields CDR1 MDHEN and CDR2 SYDVKM. V gave up 4 bases and J gave up 4 bases, with 5 bases separating them. This CDR3 is built from 12 residues. The CDR3 sequence is CASSYQYNEQFF. The CDR3 DNA is TGTGCCAGCAGTTACCAATACAATGAGCAGTTCTTC.

This clonotype was observed a handful of times. The gene calls are TRBV20-1 and TRBJ1-1; 8 nucleotides line up with TRBD1. V shed 0 bases and J 4 bases; nucleotides not matched to a gene: 4. Germline CDR1 reads DFQATT; CDR2 reads SNEGSKA (reference sequence). The CDR3 is 14 amino acids. The CDR3 loop reads CSARDTGGSTEAFF. CDR3 in DNA: TGCAGTGCTAGAGATACAGGGGGTAGCACTGAAGCTTTCTTT.

There are a few counts of this clonotype. The rearrangement joins TRBV10-3 to TRBJ2-6, with 7 bases identical to TRBD1. This CDR3 is 21 amino acids long. Germline CDR1 and CDR2: ENHRY and SYGVKD. V lost 2 bases to trimming and J lost 0 bases; unmatched junction nucleotides: 16. In DNA form, the CDR3 reads TGTGCCATCAGTGAGGGGCAGAACAGACCAGGGGGATACTCTGGGGCCAACGTCCTGACTTTC. Protein product: CAISEGQNRPGGYSGANVLTF.